This entry lists 5 T cell receptor beta chains sequenced from one sample in a study of blood T cell repertoires in COVID-19. Produced via immunoSEQ multiplex PCR; TCRdb's table is partial and in-frame only. The repertoire has fewer than 80,000 clones, about 88% of them found once; the top ten carry 15% to 20%. Sequenced: peripheral blood. These receptors were obtained from a woman older than 75 with active or convalescent COVID-19.

The rearrangement links TRBV3-1 (or the pseudogene TRBV3-2) to TRBJ1-1; TRBD1 agrees at 8 bases. Germline-derived CDR1 and CDR2 are LGHDT and YNNKEL (reference sequence). The CDR3 sequence is 16 residues long. The ends lost 1 base at V and 3 bases at J; junction bases unmatched: 7. The CDR3 loop reads CASSQGQGRRYTEAFF. The CDR3 bases are TGTGCCAGCAGCCAAGGACAGGGGAGACGTTACACTGAAGCTTTCTTT.

This clone was counted once. The chain combines TRBV28 with TRBJ1-1; D is undetermined. CDR1 and CDR2 (germline): MDHEN, SYDVKM. The length of the CDR3 is 15 residues. V gave up 3 bases and J gave up 1 base, with 12 bases separating them. CDR3 bases: TGTGCCAGCAGTTTCCCCAGGTCCACGAACACTGAAGCTTTCTTT. Translation: CASSFPRSTNTEAFF.

The gene calls are TRBV28 and TRBJ1-4; D possibly corresponds to TRBD1 (6 bases). V was trimmed by 6 bases and J by 13 bases, leaving 12 bases between them. Looked up from germline, CDR1 is MDHEN and CDR2 is SYDVKM. CDR3 length: 11 amino acids. In DNA, the CDR3 is TGTGCCAGCAGGCTGACAGGTAGACTGTTTTTT. Protein: CASRLTGRLFF.

The CDR3 spells CASSQEWVAGELAKNIQYF. The DNA for the CDR3 is TGCGCCAGCAGCCAAGAGTGGGTAGCGGGGGAGCTAGCCAAAAACATTCAGTACTTC. This sequence joins TRBV4-3 and TRBJ2-4, with 9 bases identical to TRBD2. Germline-derived CDR1 and CDR2 are LGHNA and YSLEER. The V and J ends lost 0 bases and 0 bases, in that order; junction bases with no gene match: 9. CDR3 length: 19 residues.

The rearrangement links TRBV5-1 to TRBJ2-1; 9 bases map to TRBD2. The CDR3 sequence is 16 residues long. Germline CDR1 reads SGHRS; CDR2 reads YFSETQ. Trimming at V came to 0 bases and at J to 5 bases, leaving 6 bases not matched to a gene. CDR3 DNA: TGCGCCAGCAGCTTGGTACTGCGGGGGGGAAACAATGAGCAGTTCTTC. It specifies CASSLVLRGGNNEQFF.